The clone carrying this T cell receptor (beta chain) was observed many times. Its antigen is currently unknown. This entry comes from a study of T-cell reconstitution after alpha-beta-depleted transplantation in children. Findings and limits, study-wide: A year post-transplant, T-cell counts and diversity derived mostly from newly produced T cells. There were reportedly several hundred expanded graft clones from which alpha-beta T cells came about two months after transplant.

Molecular barcoding with unique molecular identifiers was used for the TCRbeta library. MiXCR, applied by TCRdb to the PCR reads, yields one record per CDR3 protein. The table shows fewer than 700,000 distinct CDR3 sequences, with around 13% occurring only once. Specimen: PBMCs, mostly from graft donor cells, collected 360 days after TCRalphabeta/CD19-depleted stem cell transplant. The TCR originated in a male patient aged 10 to 17 who had a stem cell transplant for acute myeloid leukemia, so the T cells may come from the graft donor.

In DNA form, the CDR3 reads TGTGCCAGCAGTCCCGCCCCGGATGGCCGTTTCCAAGAGACCCAGTACTTC. This gives the protein CASSPAPDGRFQETQYF. The J gene is TRBJ2-5, the V gene TRBV6-5, with unresolved D. The CDR3 loop spans 17 amino acids. The germline V and J ends were trimmed by 5 bases and 1 base, with 20 bases remaining between them. Germline loops: CDR1 MNHEY, CDR2 SVGAGI.